This TCR beta chain came from a study of spatial heterogeneity in lung cancer. The time point was: blood at routine non-recurrence follow-up after resection. Overall study results and limits: Ubiquitous expanded tumor TCRs were seen in blood more at resection than at follow-up.

In the case of this clonotype: The antigen is undetermined.

TCRdb re-analysed the 5' RACE reads in MiXCR, keeping a single row per CDR3 protein. Of a few thousand distinct CDR3 sequences listed, roughly 24% are singletons. The specimen was PBMCs, collected at follow-up. This TCR came from a male donor with early-stage non-small cell lung cancer.

The CDR3 DNA reads as TGTGCCAGCGGAGGGGAGATAAGAGAGACCCAGTACTTC. This translates into CASGGEIRETQYF. The V call is TRBV7-9, the J call TRBJ2-5, with D possibly TRBD2 on 6 matching bases. The CDR3 contains 13 residues. V was trimmed by 8 bases and J by 4 bases, leaving 14 bases between them. CDR1 is SEHNR, CDR2 FQNEAQ, per germline (reference sequence). Using reference TRBV7-9 and TRBJ2-5 for the parts outside the CDR3, the full variable domain is DTGVSQNPRHKITKRGQNVTFRCDPISEHNRLYWYRQTLGQGPEFLTYFQNEAQLEKSRLLSDRFSAERPKGSFSTLEIQRTEQGDSAMYLCASGGEIRETQYFGPGTRLLVL.